This record looks at one T cell receptor (beta chain) sequence and its context. Its antigen is as yet unknown. These data come from a study of T-cell reconstitution after alpha-beta-depleted transplantation in children. Findings of the study overall: T-cell counts and diversity at one year post-transplant came mainly from newly produced T cells. Several hundred graft clones that had expanded were reportedly the source of alpha-beta T cells about two months after transplant.

Germline V gene lookup returns CDR1 SGHTA and CDR2 FQGTGA. The V gene lost 3 bases and the J gene lost 5 bases, with 8 bases spanning the gap. The CDR3 totals 13 residues. Unique molecular identifiers were incorporated during preparation of the TCRbeta library. MiXCR was run by TCRdb on the PCR reads, yielding one entry per CDR3 protein. This table has about 980,000 distinct CDR3 sequences, about 31% appearing once. The genes are TRBV7-3 and TRBJ2-1, with D possibly TRBD2 on 6 matching bases. The sample in question was PBMCs, mostly from graft donor cells, obtained 360 days after TCRalphabeta/CD19-depleted stem cell transplant. This TCR came from a boy in the first two years of life who had a stem cell transplant for SCID, so the T cells may come from the graft donor. DNA for the CDR3: TGTGCCAGCAGCTTTGCGGGGCACAATGAGCAGTTCTTC. This gives the protein CASSFAGHNEQFF. Supplemented by reference TRBV7-3 and TRBJ2-1, the full variable domain reads GAGVSQTPSNKVTEKGKYVELRCDPISGHTALYWYRQSLGQGPEFLIYFQGTGAADDSGLPNDRFFAVRPEGSVSTLKIQRTERGDSAVYLCASSFAGHNEQFFGPGTRLTVL.